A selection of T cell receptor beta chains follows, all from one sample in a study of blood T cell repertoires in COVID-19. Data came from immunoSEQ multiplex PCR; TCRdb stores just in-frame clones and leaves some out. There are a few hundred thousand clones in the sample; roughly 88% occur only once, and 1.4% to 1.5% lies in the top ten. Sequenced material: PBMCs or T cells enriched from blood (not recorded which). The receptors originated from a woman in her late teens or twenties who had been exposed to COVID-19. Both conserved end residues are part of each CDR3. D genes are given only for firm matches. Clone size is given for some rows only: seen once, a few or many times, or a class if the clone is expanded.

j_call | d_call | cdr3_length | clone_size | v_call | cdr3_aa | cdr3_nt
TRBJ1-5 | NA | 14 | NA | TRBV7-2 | CASSLGGVAQPQHF | TGTGCCAGCAGCTTAGGGGGGGTTGCTCAGCCCCAGCATTTT
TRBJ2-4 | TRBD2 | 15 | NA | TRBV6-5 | CASALAGGGKNIQYF | TGTGCCAGCGCCCTAGCGGGAGGAGGCAAAAACATTCAGTACTTC
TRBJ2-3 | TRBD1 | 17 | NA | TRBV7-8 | CASSLDGTGVTTDTQYF | TGTGCCAGCAGCTTAGATGGGACAGGGGTTACCACAGATACGCAGTATTTT
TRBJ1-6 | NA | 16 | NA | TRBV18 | CASSPWGDALNSPLHF | TGTGCCAGCTCACCATGGGGGGACGCTCTAAATTCACCCCTCCACTTT
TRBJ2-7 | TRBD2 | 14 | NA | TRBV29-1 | CSVGTSGFAYEQYF | TGCAGCGTCGGGACTAGCGGGTTCGCCTACGAGCAGTACTTC
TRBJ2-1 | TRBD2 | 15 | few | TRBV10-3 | CAISDSGRGGNEQFF | TGTGCCATCAGTGACAGCGGGAGAGGTGGTAATGAGCAGTTCTTC
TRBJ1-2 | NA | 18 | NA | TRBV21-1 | CATAGQSLRLSFAAGYTF | TGTGCCACTGCAGGACAGTCCCTTCGATTGTCTTTTGCGGCCGGCTACACCTTC
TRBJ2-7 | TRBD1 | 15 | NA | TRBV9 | CASSAGTGVTYEQYF | TGTGCCAGCAGCGCAGGGACAGGGGTTACCTACGAGCAGTACTTC
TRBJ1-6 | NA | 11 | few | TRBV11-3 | CASSAGQLGSF | TGTGCCAGCAGCGCCGGACAGTTAGGTTCCTTT
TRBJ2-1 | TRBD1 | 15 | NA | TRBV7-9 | CASSPTQGGYNEQFF | TGTGCCAGCAGCCCCACACAGGGGGGTTACAATGAGCAGTTCTTC
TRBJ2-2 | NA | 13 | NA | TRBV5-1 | CASSLLGTGELFF | TGCGCCAGCAGCTTGCTAGGCACCGGGGAGCTGTTTTTT
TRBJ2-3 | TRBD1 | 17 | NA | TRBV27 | CASSYPGQGAGTDTQYF | TGTGCCAGCAGTTACCCGGGACAGGGGGCTGGCACAGATACGCAGTATTTT
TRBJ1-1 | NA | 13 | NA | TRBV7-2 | CASSLSGNTEAFF | TGTGCCAGCAGCCTTTCAGGGAACACTGAAGCTTTCTTT